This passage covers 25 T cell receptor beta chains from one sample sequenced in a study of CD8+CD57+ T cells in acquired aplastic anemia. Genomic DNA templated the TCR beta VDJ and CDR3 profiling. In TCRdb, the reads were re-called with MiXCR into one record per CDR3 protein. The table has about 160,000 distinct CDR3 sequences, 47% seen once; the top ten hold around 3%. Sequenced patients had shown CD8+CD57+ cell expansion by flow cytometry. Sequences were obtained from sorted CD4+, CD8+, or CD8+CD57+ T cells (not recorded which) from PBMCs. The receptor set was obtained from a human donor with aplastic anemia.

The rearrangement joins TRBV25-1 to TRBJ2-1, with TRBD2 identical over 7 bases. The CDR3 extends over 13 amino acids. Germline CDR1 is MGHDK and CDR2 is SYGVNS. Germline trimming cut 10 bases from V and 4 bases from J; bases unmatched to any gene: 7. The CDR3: CATGGGIYNEQFF. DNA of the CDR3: TGTGCCACGGGAGGCGGAATTTACAATGAGCAGTTCTTC.

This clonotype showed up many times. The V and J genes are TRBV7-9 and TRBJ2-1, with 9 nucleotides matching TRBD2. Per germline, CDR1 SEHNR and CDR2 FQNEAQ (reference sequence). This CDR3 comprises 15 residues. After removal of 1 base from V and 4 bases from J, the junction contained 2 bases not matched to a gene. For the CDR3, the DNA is TGTGCCAGCAGCTTAGGTAGCGGGGGTTACAATGAGCAGTTCTTC. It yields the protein CASSLGSGGYNEQFF.

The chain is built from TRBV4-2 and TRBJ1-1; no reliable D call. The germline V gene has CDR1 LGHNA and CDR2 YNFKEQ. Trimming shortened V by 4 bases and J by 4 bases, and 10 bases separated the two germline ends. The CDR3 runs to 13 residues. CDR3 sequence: CASSRAEGTEAFF. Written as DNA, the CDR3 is TGTGCCAGCAGCCGCGCGGAGGGCACTGAAGCTTTCTTT.

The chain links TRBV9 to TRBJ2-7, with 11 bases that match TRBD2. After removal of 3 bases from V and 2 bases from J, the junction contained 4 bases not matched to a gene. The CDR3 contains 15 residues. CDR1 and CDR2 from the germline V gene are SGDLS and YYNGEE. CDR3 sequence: CASSATSGSTYEQYF. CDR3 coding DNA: TGTGCCAGCAGCGCAACTAGCGGGAGCACCTACGAGCAGTACTTC.

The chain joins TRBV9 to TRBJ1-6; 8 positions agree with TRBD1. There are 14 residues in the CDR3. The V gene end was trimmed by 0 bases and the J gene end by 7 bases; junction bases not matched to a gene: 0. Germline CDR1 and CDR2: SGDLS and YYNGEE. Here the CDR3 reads CASSVAGGNSPLHF. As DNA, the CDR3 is TGTGCCAGCAGCGTAGCAGGGGGCAATTCACCCCTCCACTTT.

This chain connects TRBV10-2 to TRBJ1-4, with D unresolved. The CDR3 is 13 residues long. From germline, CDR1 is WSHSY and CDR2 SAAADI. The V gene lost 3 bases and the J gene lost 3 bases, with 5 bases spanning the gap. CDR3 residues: CASSDSPNEKLFF. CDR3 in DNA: TGCGCCAGCAGTGACAGCCCTAATGAAAAACTGTTTTTT.

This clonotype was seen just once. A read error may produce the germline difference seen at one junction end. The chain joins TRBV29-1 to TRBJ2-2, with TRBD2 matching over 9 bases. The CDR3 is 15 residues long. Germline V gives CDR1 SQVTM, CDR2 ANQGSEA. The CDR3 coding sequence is TGCAGCGTTGATCTCGGCGGGAGGGAAGCCGGGGAGCTGTATTTC. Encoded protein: CSVDLGGREAGELYF.

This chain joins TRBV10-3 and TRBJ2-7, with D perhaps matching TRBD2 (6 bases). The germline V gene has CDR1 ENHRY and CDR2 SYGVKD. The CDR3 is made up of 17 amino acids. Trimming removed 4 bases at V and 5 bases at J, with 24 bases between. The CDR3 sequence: CAISGNKPGLWVHEQYF. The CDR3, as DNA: TGTGCCATCAGTGGAAACAAACCGGGACTCTGGGTCCACGAGCAGTACTTC.

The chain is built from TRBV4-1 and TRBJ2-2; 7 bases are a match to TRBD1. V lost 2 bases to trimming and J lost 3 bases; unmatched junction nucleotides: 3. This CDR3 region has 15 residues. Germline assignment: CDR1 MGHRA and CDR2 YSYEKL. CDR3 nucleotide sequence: TGCGCCAGCAGCCAAACAGGGGCGGACACCGGGGAGCTGTTTTTT. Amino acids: CASSQTGADTGELFF.

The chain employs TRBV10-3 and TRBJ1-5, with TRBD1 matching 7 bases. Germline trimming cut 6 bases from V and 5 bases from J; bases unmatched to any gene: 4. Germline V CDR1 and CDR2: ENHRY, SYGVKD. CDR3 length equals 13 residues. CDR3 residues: CAIRDREDQPQHF. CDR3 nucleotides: TGTGCCATCAGAGACAGGGAAGATCAGCCCCAGCATTTT.

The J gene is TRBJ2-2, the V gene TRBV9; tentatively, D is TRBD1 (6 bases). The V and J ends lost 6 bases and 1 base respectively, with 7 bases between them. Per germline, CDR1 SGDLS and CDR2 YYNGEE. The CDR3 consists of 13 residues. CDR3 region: CASTTGNTGELFF. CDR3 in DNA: TGTGCCAGCACGACAGGGAACACCGGGGAGCTGTTTTTT.

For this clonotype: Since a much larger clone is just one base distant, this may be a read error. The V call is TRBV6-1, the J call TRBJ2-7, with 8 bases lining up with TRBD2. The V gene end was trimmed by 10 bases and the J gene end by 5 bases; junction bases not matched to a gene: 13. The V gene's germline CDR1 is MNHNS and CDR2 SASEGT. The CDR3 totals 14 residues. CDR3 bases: TGTGCCAACACTAAACTCGACGGGGGGGACGAGCAGTACTTC. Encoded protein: CANTKLDGGDEQYF.

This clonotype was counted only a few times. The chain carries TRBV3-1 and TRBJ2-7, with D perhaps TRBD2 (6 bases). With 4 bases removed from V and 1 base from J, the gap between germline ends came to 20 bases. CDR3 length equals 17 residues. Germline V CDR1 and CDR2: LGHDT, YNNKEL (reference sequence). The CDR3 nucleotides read TGTGCCAGCAGCCCCCTGGGCGGGGACCTCAGGTCCTACGAGCAGTACTTC. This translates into CASSPLGGDLRSYEQYF.

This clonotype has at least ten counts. The CDR3 here is CAIRDQVVGIDYGYTF. In nucleotides, the CDR3 is TGTGCCATCAGGGACCAGGTGGTCGGTATAGACTATGGCTACACCTTC. This chain links TRBV10-3 with TRBJ1-2; no definite D call. CDR1 and CDR2 (germline): ENHRY, SYGVKD. V was cut by 6 bases and J by 3 bases, with 20 bases left in between. This CDR3 has 16 residues.

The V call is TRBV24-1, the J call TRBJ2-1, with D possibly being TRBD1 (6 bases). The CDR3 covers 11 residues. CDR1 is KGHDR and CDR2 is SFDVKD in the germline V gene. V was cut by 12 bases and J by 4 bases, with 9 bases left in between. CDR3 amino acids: CACGQYNEQFF. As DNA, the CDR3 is TGTGCCTGTGGACAGTACAATGAGCAGTTCTTC.

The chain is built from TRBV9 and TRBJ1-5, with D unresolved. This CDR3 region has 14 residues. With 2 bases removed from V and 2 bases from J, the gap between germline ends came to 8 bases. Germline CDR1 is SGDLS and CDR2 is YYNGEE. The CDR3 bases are TGTGCCAGCAGCGTGGGTGGTGGCAATCAGCCCCAGCATTTT. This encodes CASSVGGGNQPQHF.

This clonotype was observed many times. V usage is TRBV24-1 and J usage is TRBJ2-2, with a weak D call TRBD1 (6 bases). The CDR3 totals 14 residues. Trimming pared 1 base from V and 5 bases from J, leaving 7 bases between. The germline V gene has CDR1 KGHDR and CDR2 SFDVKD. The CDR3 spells CATSDLGGTGELFF. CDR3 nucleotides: TGTGCCACCAGTGATTTAGGGGGTACCGGGGAGCTGTTTTTT.

CDR3 region: CASSGGAGSAYEQYF. The CDR3 nucleotides are TGTGCCAGCAGTGGTGGAGCGGGATCAGCCTACGAGCAGTACTTC. This chain uses TRBV6-1 with TRBJ2-5; 7 bases agree with TRBD2. Matching the DNA end better, TRBJ2-7 makes the J call doubtful. The germline CDR1 and CDR2 sequences are MNHNS and SASEGT. This CDR3 comprises 15 residues.

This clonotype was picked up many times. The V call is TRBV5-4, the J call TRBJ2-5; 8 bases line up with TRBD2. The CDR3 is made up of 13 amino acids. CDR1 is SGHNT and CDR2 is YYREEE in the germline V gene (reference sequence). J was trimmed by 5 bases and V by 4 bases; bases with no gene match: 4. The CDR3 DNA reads TGTGCCAGCAGCACGGGACTAGTGGAGACCCAGTACTTC. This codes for CASSTGLVETQYF.

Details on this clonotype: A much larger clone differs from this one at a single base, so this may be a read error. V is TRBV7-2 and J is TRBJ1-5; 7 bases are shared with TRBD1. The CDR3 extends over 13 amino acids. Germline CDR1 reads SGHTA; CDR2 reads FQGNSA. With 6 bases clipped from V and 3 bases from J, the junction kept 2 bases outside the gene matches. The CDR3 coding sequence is TGTGCCAGCAGTACAGGGGCCAATCAGCCCCAGCATTTT. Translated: CASSTGANQPQHF. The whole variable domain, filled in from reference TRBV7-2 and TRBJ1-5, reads GAGVSQSPSNKVTEKGKDVELRCDPISGHTALYWYRQSLGQGLEFLIYFQGNSAPDKSGLPSDRFSAERTGGSVSTLTIQRTQQEDSAVYLCASSTGANQPQHFGDGTRLSIL.

CDR3 loop: CAISRTDNSPLHF. In nucleotides, the CDR3 is TGTGCCATCAGTCGGACGGATAATTCACCCCTCCACTTT. The V call is TRBV10-3, the J call TRBJ1-6; D remains unclear. V was trimmed by 5 bases and J by 5 bases, leaving 7 bases between them. Germline values: CDR1 ENHRY, CDR2 SYGVKD. The CDR3 loop spans 13 amino acids.

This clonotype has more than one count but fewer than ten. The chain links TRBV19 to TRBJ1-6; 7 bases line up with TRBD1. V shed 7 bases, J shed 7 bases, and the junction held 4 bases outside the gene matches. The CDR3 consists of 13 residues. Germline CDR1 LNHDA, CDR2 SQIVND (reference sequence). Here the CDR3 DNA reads TGTGCCAGTAAGGAACAGGGGAATTCACCCCTCCACTTT. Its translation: CASKEQGNSPLHF.

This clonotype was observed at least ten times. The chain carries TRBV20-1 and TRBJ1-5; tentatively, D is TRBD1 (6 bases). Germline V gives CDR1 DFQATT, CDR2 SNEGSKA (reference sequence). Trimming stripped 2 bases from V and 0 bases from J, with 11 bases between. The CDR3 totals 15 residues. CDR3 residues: CSARWVQGSNQPQHF. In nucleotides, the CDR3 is TGCAGTGCTAGATGGGTACAGGGTAGCAATCAGCCCCAGCATTTT.

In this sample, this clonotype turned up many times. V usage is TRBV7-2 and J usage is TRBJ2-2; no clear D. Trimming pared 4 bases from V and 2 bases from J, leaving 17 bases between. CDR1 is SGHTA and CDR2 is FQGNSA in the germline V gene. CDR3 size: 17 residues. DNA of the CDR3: TGTGCCAGCAGCTCCCTAGGCGGAGCCACCAACACCGGGGAGCTGTTTTTT. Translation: CASSSLGGATNTGELFF.

CDR3 sequence (DNA): TGCGCCAGCAGCTTGGGGGGGACAGGGGCCTACGAGCAGTACTTC. Translating gives CASSLGGTGAYEQYF. The V gene is TRBV5-1, the J gene TRBJ2-7; 10 bases are shared with TRBD1. The CDR3 contains 15 residues. Germline-derived CDR1 and CDR2 are SGHRS and YFSETQ. The ends lost 0 bases at V and 2 bases at J; junction bases unmatched: 2. Filled out from reference TRBV5-1 and TRBJ2-7, the complete variable domain reads KAGVTQTPRYLIKTRGQQVTLSCSPISGHRSVSWYQQTPGQGLQFLFEYFSETQRNKGNFPGRFSGRQFSNSRSEMNVSTLELGDSALYLCASSLGGTGAYEQYFGPGTRLTVT.